These 32 T cell receptor beta chains were all obtained from the same sample, sequenced in a study of T cells in tuberculosis. Clones were sequenced by immunoSEQ multiplex PCR, and TCRdb holds only the in-frame ones, with some missing. The sample lists under 45,000 clones; around 93% were seen once. The sample's time point: new active TB diagnosis, blood taken before or within 7 days of starting treatment. The sample in question was PBMCs, obtained at tuberculosis diagnosis. These receptors all come from an adult with tuberculosis.

The chain has TRBV9 and TRBJ1-1; 8 bases match TRBD1. Germline loops: CDR1 SGDLS, CDR2 YYNGEE. CDR3 length: 14 amino acids. V was pared by 3 bases and J by 1 base, with 2 bases of the junction left unmatched. CDR3 in amino acids: CASSGGTGNTEAFF. The CDR3 coding sequence is TGTGCCAGCAGCGGAGGGACAGGGAACACTGAAGCTTTCTTT.

The chain is built from TRBV4-1 and TRBJ1-5, with 8 nucleotides matching TRBD1. V shed 4 bases, J shed 4 bases, and the junction held 6 bases outside the gene matches. The CDR3 has 15 residues. CDR1 MGHRA and CDR2 YSYEKL come from the germline V gene. CDR3 sequence: CASSPWTGTNQPQHF. The CDR3 nucleotides are TGCGCCAGCAGCCCTTGGACAGGGACAAATCAGCCCCAGCATTTT.

This rearrangement joins TRBV13 to TRBJ2-7, with 7 positions matching TRBD2. The CDR3 loop spans 13 amino acids. Germline CDR1 and CDR2: PRHDT and FYEKMQ (reference sequence). J gave up 13 bases and V 0 bases, and 9 bases lay outside the gene matches. The CDR3 loop is CASSLGLGTTIYV. DNA of the CDR3: TGTGCCAGCAGCTTAGGGTTGGGGACTACCATTTACGTC.

This clone appeared once. The chain carries TRBV9 and TRBJ2-3; D is perhaps TRBD2 (6 bases). Trimming removed 5 bases at V and 2 bases at J, with 18 bases between. CDR1 SGDLS and CDR2 YYNGEE come from the germline V gene. The CDR3 covers 16 residues. CDR3 nucleotide sequence: TGTGCCAGCAGGCCCCCCAGCGGGTCTAACACAGATACGCAGTATTTT. Amino acid sequence: CASRPPSGSNTDTQYF.

This clone was detected a few times. The V call is TRBV14, the J call TRBJ1-2; tentatively, D is TRBD1 (6 bases). Germline loops: CDR1 SGHDN, CDR2 FVKESK. CDR3 length: 14 amino acids. Trimming took 5 bases from V and 6 from J, leaving 16 bases between them. This CDR3 is CASSKQGFFNGYTF. CDR3 bases: TGTGCCAGCAGCAAACAGGGATTCTTCAATGGCTACACCTTC.

This clone is judged medium-sized (0.01 to 0.1%). Other DNA sequences of this sample code for an identical CDR3. For the CDR3, the DNA is TGTGCCAGCAGCCCCGGACAAAACTATGGCTACACCTTC. Translated: CASSPGQNYGYTF. V usage is TRBV7-2 and J usage is TRBJ1-2; perhaps TRBD1 as D (5 bases). CDR1 SGHTA and CDR2 FQGNSA come from the germline V gene. This CDR3 is 13 amino acids long. V was pared by 5 bases and J by 2 bases, with 9 bases between.

This chain uses TRBV6-1 with TRBJ2-7; perhaps TRBD1 as D (5 bases). The CDR3 contains 15 residues. V was trimmed by 2 bases and J by 4 bases, leaving 15 bases between them. In germline, CDR1 is MNHNS, CDR2 SASEGT. The CDR3 DNA is TGTGCCAGCAGTGAAAGGTTTAGGGGCAGTTACGAGCAGTACTTC. Residues: CASSERFRGSYEQYF.

The count of this clone is one. The chain uses TRBV2 and TRBJ1-3; tentative D call: TRBD1 (5 bases). This CDR3 is 13 amino acids long. Germline V CDR1 and CDR2: SNHLY, FYNNEI. V was cut by 4 bases and J by 4 bases, with 8 bases left in between. The CDR3 region is CASSGGVGNTIYF. The CDR3 coding sequence is TGTGCCAGCAGTGGGGGGGTAGGAAACACCATATATTTT.

The chain links TRBV30 to TRBJ1-2, with a weak D call TRBD1 (5 bases). This CDR3 spans 13 amino acids. CDR1 is GTSNPN and CDR2 is SVGIG in the germline V gene (reference sequence). Trimming took off 4 bases at V and 3 bases at J, with 12 bases between the two ends. The CDR3 here is CAWTPTGDYGYTF. The DNA for the CDR3 is TGTGCCTGGACCCCTACGGGGGACTATGGCTACACCTTC.

This rearrangement joins TRBV9 to TRBJ2-5; TRBD2 agrees at 9 bases. Germline V gene lookup returns CDR1 SGDLS and CDR2 YYNGEE. Unmatched junction bases numbered 5, after V lost 4 bases and J lost 7 bases. The CDR3 is 13 residues long. CDR3 residues: CASSTGGGGTQYF. CDR3 nucleotides: TGTGCCAGCAGCACCGGCGGGGGGGGGACCCAGTACTTC.

The gene calls are TRBV7-2 and TRBJ2-1, with 9 bases lining up with TRBD2. In germline, CDR1 is SGHTA, CDR2 FQGNSA. The CDR3 consists of 15 residues. V shed 6 bases and J 3 bases; nucleotides not matched to a gene: 6. The CDR3, as DNA: TGTGCCAGCAGTTCTAGCGGGGTTAGCTACAATGAGCAGTTCTTC. As protein: CASSSSGVSYNEQFF.

The V call is TRBV6-1, the J call TRBJ2-7; TRBD1 aligns across 10 bases. This CDR3 has 15 amino acids. V was pared by 1 base and J by 2 bases, with 2 bases of the junction left unmatched. The V gene's germline CDR1 is MNHNS and CDR2 SASEGT. CDR3 nucleotide sequence: TGTGCCAGCAGTGAAGTTGGGACAGGGGCCTACGAGCAGTACTTC. Translation: CASSEVGTGAYEQYF.

The CDR3 DNA sequence: TGTGCCAGCAGACTAGGGGATACGCAGTATTTT. It translates to CASRLGDTQYF. The chain couples TRBV2 to TRBJ2-3; perhaps TRBD2 as D (5 bases). The CDR3 covers 11 residues. Germline values: CDR1 SNHLY, CDR2 FYNNEI. With 6 bases removed from V and 6 bases from J, the gap between germline ends came to 7 bases.

V gene TRBV2 combines with J gene TRBJ1-5, with 8 bases identical to TRBD1. The CDR3 contains 15 residues. Germline-derived CDR1 and CDR2 are SNHLY and FYNNEI. Trimming cost V 5 bases and J 3 bases; bases outside gene matches: 6. For the CDR3, the DNA is TGTGCCAGCAGTTCGGACAGGGAGGCCAATCAGCCCCAGCATTTT. It codes for CASSSDREANQPQHF.

V and J are TRBV4-3 and TRBJ1-2; 10 bases are shared with TRBD1. CDR3 length: 16 residues. V dropped 2 bases and J dropped 7; count of bases not matched to a gene: 10. Germline CDR1 and CDR2: LGHNA and YSLEER. The CDR3 DNA sequence: TGCGCCAGCAGCCAACTTACCGGGACAGGGGCGGGTGGCTACACCTTC. Amino acid sequence: CASSQLTGTGAGGYTF.

V usage is TRBV7-2 and J usage is TRBJ1-1, with D perhaps TRBD1 (6 bases). CDR3 length: 15 residues. Germline CDR1 and CDR2: SGHTA and FQGNSA. Trimming cost V 1 base and J 6 bases, with 15 bases left between them. This chain's CDR3 is CASSLGGPGSAEAFF. The DNA of the CDR3 is TGTGCCAGCAGCTTAGGGGGGCCCGGGTCTGCTGAAGCTTTCTTT.

The V call is TRBV5-4, the J call TRBJ2-7, with a weak D call TRBD1 (6 bases). CDR3 length: 15 residues. CDR1 is SGHNT, CDR2 YYREEE, per germline (reference sequence). Trimming took 5 bases from V and 6 from J, leaving 21 bases between them. The DNA of the CDR3 is TGTGCCAGCAGTGATTTTCGACAGGTCTTAGGCGAGCAGTACTTC. Translation gives CASSDFRQVLGEQYF.

The rearrangement links TRBV30 to TRBJ2-7; D perhaps matches TRBD1 (5 bases). Germline CDR1 reads GTSNPN; CDR2 reads SVGIG (reference sequence). The CDR3 is 14 amino acids. The V gene lost 3 bases and the J gene lost 3 bases, with 15 bases spanning the gap. CDR3: CAWRAPGLGYEQYV. CDR3 sequence (DNA): TGTGCCTGGAGGGCCCCAGGGTTAGGCTACGAGCAGTACGTC.

This clone is medium-sized. J is TRBJ2-2 and V is TRBV6-1; D not resolved. Germline V gene lookup returns CDR1 MNHNS and CDR2 SASEGT. The CDR3 is 13 residues long. The V end lost 5 bases, the J end lost 5 bases, and 9 bases lay between the germline ends. CDR3 protein: CASSPSETGELFF. DNA for the CDR3: TGTGCCAGCAGTCCATCTGAGACCGGGGAGCTGTTTTTT.

CDR3 sequence reads: CASSLTGTVYEQYV. CDR3 nucleotides: TGTGCCAGCAGTTTGACAGGGACAGTCTACGAGCAGTACGTC. The chain carries TRBV28 and TRBJ2-7; 7 nucleotides align to TRBD1. The CDR3 spans 14 residues. The V gene end was trimmed by 3 bases and the J gene end by 3 bases; junction bases not matched to a gene: 5. Germline V gene data show CDR1 as MDHEN and CDR2 as SYDVKM.

CDR3 nucleotide sequence: TGCGCCAGCAGTGAAAGTCAACAGGGTTTCACTGAAGCTTTCTTT. Translation gives CASSESQQGFTEAFF. This rearrangement joins TRBV10-1 to TRBJ1-1; tentative D call: TRBD1 (6 bases). Per germline, CDR1 WNHNN and CDR2 SYGVQD (reference sequence). The ends were cut back, 3 bases at V and 4 bases at J, with 15 bases in the middle. The CDR3 covers 15 residues.

The chain links TRBV29-1 to TRBJ1-4; D might be TRBD1 (5 bases). CDR3 length: 13 residues. V gave up 7 bases and J gave up 6 bases, with 15 bases separating them. Germline-derived CDR1 and CDR2 are SQVTM and ANQGSEA. CDR3 DNA: TGCAGCGCAGTTCTAGGGGCGGATGAAAAACTGTTTTTT. It translates to CSAVLGADEKLFF.

The CDR3 protein is CASSEAGGRSNEQFF. The CDR3 DNA is TGTGCCAGCAGTGAAGCGGGGGGGCGGAGTAATGAGCAGTTCTTC. V is TRBV6-1 and J is TRBJ2-1; D is possibly TRBD2 (7 bases). This CDR3 contains 15 residues. CDR1 is MNHNS and CDR2 is SASEGT in the germline V gene. V lost 0 bases to trimming and J lost 7 bases, with 13 bases between them.

Turning to this clone: The junction and the germline gene differ at one end; a read error may be behind it. The rearrangement links TRBV2 to TRBJ2-7; D unclear. The CDR3 loop spans 11 amino acids. Germline values: CDR1 SNHLY, CDR2 FYNNEI. CDR3 amino acids: CASSNPYGQYF. CDR3 sequence (DNA): TGTGCCAGCAGTAACCCCTACGGGCAGTACTTC.

The genes are TRBV19 and TRBJ2-3; 9 bases align to TRBD1. The germline gives CDR1 LNHDA, CDR2 SQIVND (reference sequence). This CDR3 contains 15 residues. V was pared by 1 base and J by 4 bases, with 3 bases of the junction left unmatched. The DNA for the CDR3 is TGTGCCAGTAGTATAGGGGGACAGGGCTCAGATACGCAGTATTTT. It codes for CASSIGGQGSDTQYF.

The rearrangement joins TRBV6-4 to TRBJ2-3; 16 bases agree with TRBD2. J gave up 2 bases and V 5 bases, and 4 bases lay outside the gene matches. This CDR3 is 17 amino acids long. CDR1 MRHNA and CDR2 SNTAGT come from the germline V gene. This CDR3 is CASSSGTSGGATDTQYF. CDR3 sequence (DNA): TGTGCCAGCAGTTCCGGGACTAGCGGGGGGGCCACAGATACGCAGTATTTT.

The chain is built from TRBV27 and TRBJ1-1; a possible D gene is TRBD1 (5 bases). V was trimmed by 0 bases and J by 6 bases, leaving 14 bases between them. The CDR3 covers 15 residues. The V gene's germline CDR1 is MNHEY and CDR2 SMNVEV (reference sequence). CDR3 loop: CASSLSTGGVPEAFF. The CDR3 nucleotides read TGTGCCAGCAGTTTATCCACAGGAGGGGTACCTGAAGCTTTCTTT.

In DNA, the CDR3 is TGTGCCAGCAGCTTAGGCGGGGGGACTTACAATGAGCAGTTCTTC. Its translation is CASSLGGGTYNEQFF. This rearrangement joins TRBV11-3 to TRBJ2-1; 8 nucleotides line up with TRBD2. CDR3 length: 15 amino acids. Germline-derived CDR1 and CDR2 are SGHNT and YENEEA. V was pared by 1 base and J by 4 bases, with 3 bases of the junction left unmatched.

J is TRBJ2-1 and V is TRBV19, with 8 nucleotides matching TRBD1. The V segment lost 2 bases and the J segment 8 bases; nucleotides outside the gene matches: 5. CDR1 is LNHDA, CDR2 SQIVND, per germline (reference sequence). The CDR3 covers 14 residues. CDR3 nucleotide sequence: TGTGCCAGTAGTATATGGGGACAGGTCTATGAGCAGTTCTTC. Amino acid sequence: CASSIWGQVYEQFF. Based on the CDR3 plus reference TRBV19 and TRBJ2-1, the full variable domain is DGGITQSPKYLFRKEGQNVTLSCEQNLNHDAMYWYRQDPGQGLRLIYYSQIVNDFQKGDIAEGYSVSREKKESFPLTVTSAQKNPTAFYLCASSIWGQVYEQFFGPGTRLTVL.

The chain couples TRBV21-1 to TRBJ2-1; TRBD2 is the table's D call, not checked against the DNA. TRBV21-1 is flagged as a pseudogene. The CDR3 contains 14 residues. The CDR3 protein is CASSNRTPGVEQFF. DNA for the CDR3: TGTGCCAGCAGCAATAGGACTCCCGGGGTTGAGCAGTTCTTC.

CDR3 protein: CSVEGVQGAGNTIYF. In DNA, the CDR3 is TGCAGCGTTGAAGGGGTTCAGGGTGCTGGAAACACCATATATTTT. This rearrangement joins TRBV29-1 to TRBJ1-3; TRBD1 is a possible D gene (5 bases). Germline V CDR1 and CDR2: SQVTM, ANQGSEA. Deletions cut 1 base from V and 2 bases from J, with 12 bases between. This CDR3 comprises 15 residues.

The CDR3 DNA follows: TGTGCCAGCAGTGAAGAAGGGGGCACAGCCCAGCATTTT. Its protein product is CASSEEGGTAQHF. The chain joins TRBV2 to TRBJ1-5, with TRBD1 identical over 7 bases. CDR3 length: 13 amino acids. In germline, CDR1 is SNHLY, CDR2 FYNNEI. Losses at the gene ends were 1 base for V and 11 bases for J; bases not matched to a gene: 5.